Below, one T cell receptor (beta chain) is given with its context. This record comes from a study of cytomegalovirus exposure and HLA in healthy donors. Vbeta (60) and Jbeta (13) primers were used in the PCR. Data came from immunoSEQ multiplex PCR; TCRdb stores just in-frame clones and leaves some out. The sample comprises 150,000 to 200,000 clones, 70% to 90% of which are singletons, and roughly 10% rests with the top ten. Everyone who donated was a healthy bone marrow donor. Likely unrecorded immune exposures existed in these nominally healthy donors. CDR1 is SEHNR and CDR2 is FQNEAQ in the germline V gene (reference sequence). The CDR3 has 14 residues. V was clipped by 4 bases and J by 3 bases, with 12 bases between them.

The chain recombines TRBV7-9 with TRBJ1-1; the D gene is possibly TRBD1 (6 bases). Sequencing used PBMCs. The origin of this receptor is a man between 18 and 29 years old in good health and CMV-seropositive. CDR3 coding DNA: TGTGCCAGCAGCTGGGGGGGCTCGGACACTGAAGCTTTCTTT. It is translated as CASSWGGSDTEAFF.